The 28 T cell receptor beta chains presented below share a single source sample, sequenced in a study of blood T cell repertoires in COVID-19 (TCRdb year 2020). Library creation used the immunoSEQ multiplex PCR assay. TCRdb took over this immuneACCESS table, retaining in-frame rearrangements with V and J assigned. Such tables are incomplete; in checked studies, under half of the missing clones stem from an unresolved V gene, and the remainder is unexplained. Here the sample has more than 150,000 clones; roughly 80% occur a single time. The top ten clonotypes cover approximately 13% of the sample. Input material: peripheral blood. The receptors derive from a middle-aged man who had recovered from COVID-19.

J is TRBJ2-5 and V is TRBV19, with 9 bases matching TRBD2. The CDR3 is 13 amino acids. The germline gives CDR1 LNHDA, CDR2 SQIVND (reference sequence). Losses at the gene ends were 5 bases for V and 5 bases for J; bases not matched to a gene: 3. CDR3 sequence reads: CASSGGRAETQYF. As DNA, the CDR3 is TGTGCCAGTAGTGGCGGGAGGGCTGAGACCCAGTACTTC.

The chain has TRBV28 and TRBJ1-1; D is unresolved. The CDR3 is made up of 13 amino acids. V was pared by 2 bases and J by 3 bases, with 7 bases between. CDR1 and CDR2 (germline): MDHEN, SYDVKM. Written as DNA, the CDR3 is TGTGCCAGCAGTTTACCCACTTACACTGAAGCTTTCTTT. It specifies CASSLPTYTEAFF.

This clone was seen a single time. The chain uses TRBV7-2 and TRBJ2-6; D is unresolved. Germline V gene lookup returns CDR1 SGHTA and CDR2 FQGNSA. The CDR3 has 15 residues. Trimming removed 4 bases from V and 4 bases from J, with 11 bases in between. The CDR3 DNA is TGTGCCAGCAGCTCAACAAATCACGGGGCCAACGTCCTGACTTTC. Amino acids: CASSSTNHGANVLTF.

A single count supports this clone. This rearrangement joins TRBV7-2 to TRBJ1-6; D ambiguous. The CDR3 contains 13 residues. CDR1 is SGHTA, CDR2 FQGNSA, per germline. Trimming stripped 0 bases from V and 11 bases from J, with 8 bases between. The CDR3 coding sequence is TGTGCCAGCAGCTTAGCTGGGCCTACACCCCTCCACTTT. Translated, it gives CASSLAGPTPLHF.

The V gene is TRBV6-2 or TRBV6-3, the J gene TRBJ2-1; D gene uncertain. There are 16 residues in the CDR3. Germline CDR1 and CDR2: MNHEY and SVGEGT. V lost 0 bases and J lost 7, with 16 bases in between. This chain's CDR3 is CASSYSSTAGFNEQFF. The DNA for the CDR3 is TGTGCCAGCAGTTACTCGTCCACCGCAGGATTTAATGAGCAGTTCTTC.

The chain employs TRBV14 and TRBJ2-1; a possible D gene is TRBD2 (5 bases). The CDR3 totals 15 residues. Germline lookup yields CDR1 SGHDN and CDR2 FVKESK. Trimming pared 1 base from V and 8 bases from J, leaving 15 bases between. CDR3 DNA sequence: TGTGCCAGCAGCCAAGGACTAAGTTTGGGCTATGAGCAGTTCTTC. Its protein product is CASSQGLSLGYEQFF.

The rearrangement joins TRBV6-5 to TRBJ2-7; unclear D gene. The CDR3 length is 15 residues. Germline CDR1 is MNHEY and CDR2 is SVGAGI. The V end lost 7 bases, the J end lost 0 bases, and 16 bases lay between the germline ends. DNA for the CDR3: TGTGCCAGCATGGGCCACCGCTTCACCTCCTACGAGCAGTACTTC. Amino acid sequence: CASMGHRFTSYEQYF.

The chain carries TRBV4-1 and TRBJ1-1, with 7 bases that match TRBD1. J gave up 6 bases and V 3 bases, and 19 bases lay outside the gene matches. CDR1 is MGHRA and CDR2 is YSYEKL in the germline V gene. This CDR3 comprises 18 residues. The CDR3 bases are TGCGCCAGCAGCCATCGGATCCGACAGGGTAAAAGTCGGGCTGAAGCTTTCTTT. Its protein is CASSHRIRQGKSRAEAFF.

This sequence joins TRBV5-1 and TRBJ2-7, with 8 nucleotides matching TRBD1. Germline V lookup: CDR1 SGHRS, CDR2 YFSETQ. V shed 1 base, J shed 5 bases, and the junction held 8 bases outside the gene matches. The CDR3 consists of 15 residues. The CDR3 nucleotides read TGCGCCAGCAGCTTGTCGGCCAGGGGGCCCCACGAGCAGTACTTC. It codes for CASSLSARGPHEQYF.

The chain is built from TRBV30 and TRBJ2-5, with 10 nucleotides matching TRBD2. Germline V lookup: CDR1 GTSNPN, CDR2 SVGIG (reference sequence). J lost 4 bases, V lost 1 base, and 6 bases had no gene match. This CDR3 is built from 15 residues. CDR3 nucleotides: TGTGCCTGGAGTGAGGCTAGCGGGAGTCGAGAGACCCAGTACTTC. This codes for CAWSEASGSRETQYF.

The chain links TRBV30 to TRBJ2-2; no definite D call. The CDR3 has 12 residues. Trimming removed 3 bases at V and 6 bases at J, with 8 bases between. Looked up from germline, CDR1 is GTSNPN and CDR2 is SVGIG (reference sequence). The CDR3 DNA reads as TGTGCCTGGAGGATAGTCCCCGGGGAGCTGTTTTTT. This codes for CAWRIVPGELFF.

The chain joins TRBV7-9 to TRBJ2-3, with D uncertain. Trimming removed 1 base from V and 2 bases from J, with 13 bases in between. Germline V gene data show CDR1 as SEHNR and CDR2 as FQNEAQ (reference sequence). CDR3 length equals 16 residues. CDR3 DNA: TGTGCCAGCAGCTTAGGAGGCTACGCGATCACAGATACGCAGTATTTT. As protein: CASSLGGYAITDTQYF.

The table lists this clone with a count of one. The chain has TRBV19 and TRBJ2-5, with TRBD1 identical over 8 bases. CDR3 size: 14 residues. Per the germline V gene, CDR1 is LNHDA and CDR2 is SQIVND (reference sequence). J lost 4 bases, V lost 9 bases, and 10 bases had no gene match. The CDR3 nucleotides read TGTGCCAGCCGCGAACAGGGGGTGACAGAGACCCAGTACTTC. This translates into CASREQGVTETQYF.

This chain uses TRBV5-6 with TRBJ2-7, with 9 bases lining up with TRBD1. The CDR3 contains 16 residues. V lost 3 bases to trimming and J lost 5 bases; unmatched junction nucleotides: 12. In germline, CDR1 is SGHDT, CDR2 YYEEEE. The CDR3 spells CASSSPRDREGNEQYF. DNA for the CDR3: TGTGCCAGCAGCTCACCCCGGGACAGGGAGGGCAACGAGCAGTACTTC.

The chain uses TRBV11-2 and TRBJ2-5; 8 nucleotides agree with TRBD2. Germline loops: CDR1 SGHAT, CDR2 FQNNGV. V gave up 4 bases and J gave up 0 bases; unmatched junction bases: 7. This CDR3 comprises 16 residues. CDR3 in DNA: TGTGCCAGCAGCTCCGAGCGGGGGTTGTACCAAGAGACCCAGTACTTC. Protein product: CASSSERGLYQETQYF.

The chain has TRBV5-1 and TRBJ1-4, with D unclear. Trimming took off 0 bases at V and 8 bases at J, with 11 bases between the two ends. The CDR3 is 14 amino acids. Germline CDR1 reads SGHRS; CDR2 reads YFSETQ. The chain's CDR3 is CASSLGTRGEKLFF. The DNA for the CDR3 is TGCGCCAGCAGCTTGGGGACCCGAGGGGAAAAACTGTTTTTT.

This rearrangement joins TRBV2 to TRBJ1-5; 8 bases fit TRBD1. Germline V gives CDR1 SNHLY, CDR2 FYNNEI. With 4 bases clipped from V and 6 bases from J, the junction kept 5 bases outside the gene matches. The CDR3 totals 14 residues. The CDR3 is CASSVRTGLQPQHF. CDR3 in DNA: TGTGCCAGCAGTGTTCGGACAGGGCTTCAGCCCCAGCATTTT.

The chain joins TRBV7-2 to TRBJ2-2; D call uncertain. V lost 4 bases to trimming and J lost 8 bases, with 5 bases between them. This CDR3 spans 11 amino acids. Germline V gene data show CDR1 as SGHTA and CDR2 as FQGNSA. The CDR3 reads CASSWRGELFF. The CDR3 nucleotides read TGTGCCAGCAGCTGGAGAGGGGAGCTGTTTTTT.

The CDR3 loop is CAWSFQLAEVTDTQYF. CDR3 DNA sequence: TGTGCCTGGAGTTTCCAACTAGCGGAGGTGACAGATACGCAGTATTTT. This chain links TRBV30 with TRBJ2-3; the match to TRBD2 covers 8 bases. The V gene end was trimmed by 2 bases and the J gene end by 3 bases; junction bases not matched to a gene: 10. CDR3 length equals 16 residues. Germline V CDR1 and CDR2: GTSNPN, SVGIG (reference sequence).

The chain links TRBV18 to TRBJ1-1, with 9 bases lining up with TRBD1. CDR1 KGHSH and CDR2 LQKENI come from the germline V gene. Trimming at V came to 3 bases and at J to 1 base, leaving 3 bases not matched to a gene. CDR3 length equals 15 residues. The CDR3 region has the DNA TGTGCCAGCTCACCTACGACAGGGGGGAACACTGAAGCTTTCTTT. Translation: CASSPTTGGNTEAFF.

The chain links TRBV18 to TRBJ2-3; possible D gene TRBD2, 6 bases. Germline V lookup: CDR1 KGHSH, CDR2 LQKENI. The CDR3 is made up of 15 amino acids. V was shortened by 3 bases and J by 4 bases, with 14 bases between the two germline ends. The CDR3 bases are TGTGCCAGCTCACCTGAAACCGGGAGTTCAGATACGCAGTATTTT. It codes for CASSPETGSSDTQYF.

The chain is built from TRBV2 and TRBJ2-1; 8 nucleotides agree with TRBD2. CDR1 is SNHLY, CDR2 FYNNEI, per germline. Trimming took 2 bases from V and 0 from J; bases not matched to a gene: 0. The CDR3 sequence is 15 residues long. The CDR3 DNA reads TGTGCCAGCAGTGAAAGCGGGAGCTCCTACAATGAGCAGTTCTTC. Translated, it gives CASSESGSSYNEQFF.

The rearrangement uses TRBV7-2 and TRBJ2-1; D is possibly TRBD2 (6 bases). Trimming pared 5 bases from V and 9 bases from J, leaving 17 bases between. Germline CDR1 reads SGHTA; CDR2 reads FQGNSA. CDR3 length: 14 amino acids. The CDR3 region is CASSTIGGVTEQFF. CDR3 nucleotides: TGTGCCAGCAGCACCATTGGAGGGGTTACTGAGCAGTTCTTC.

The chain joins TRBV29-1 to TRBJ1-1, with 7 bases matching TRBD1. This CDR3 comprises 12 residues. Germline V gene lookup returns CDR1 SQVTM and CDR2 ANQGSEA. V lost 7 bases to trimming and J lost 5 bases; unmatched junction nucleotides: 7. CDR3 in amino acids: CSGRQGTTEAFF. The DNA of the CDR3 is TGCAGCGGAAGACAGGGTACGACTGAAGCTTTCTTT.

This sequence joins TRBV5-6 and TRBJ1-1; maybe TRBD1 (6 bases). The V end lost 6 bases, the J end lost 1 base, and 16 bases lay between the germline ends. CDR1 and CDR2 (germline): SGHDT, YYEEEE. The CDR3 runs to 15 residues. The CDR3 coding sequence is TGTGCCAGCAACCGGGACATCGTGTGGAACACTGAAGCTTTCTTT. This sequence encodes CASNRDIVWNTEAFF.

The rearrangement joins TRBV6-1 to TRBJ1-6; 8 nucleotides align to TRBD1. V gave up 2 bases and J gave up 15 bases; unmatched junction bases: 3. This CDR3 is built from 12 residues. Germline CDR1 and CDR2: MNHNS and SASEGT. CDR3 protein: CASSEQGAHLHF. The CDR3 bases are TGTGCCAGCAGTGAACAGGGGGCGCACCTCCACTTT.

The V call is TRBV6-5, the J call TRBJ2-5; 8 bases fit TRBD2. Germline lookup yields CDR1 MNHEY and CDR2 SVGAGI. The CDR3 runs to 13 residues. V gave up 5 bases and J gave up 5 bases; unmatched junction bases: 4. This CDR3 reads CASSLSGTETQYF. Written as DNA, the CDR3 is TGTGCCAGCAGTCTTAGCGGGACTGAGACCCAGTACTTC.

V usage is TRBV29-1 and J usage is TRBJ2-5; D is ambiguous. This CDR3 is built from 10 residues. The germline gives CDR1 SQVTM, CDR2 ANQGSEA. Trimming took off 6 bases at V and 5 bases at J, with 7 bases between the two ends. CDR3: CSVRVETQYF. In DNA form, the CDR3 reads TGCAGCGTCCGAGTGGAGACCCAGTACTTC.